Below are 17 T cell receptor beta chains sequenced from a single sample in a study of human T cells and chemical hapten exposure. As to time point: pre-sensitization, week 0. Treatment defined: therapeutic diphenylcyclopropenone sensitization with weekly scalp DPC. MiXCR, run by TCRdb on the RACE reads, gives a single entry per CDR3 protein. The table lists 200,000 to 300,000 distinct CDR3 sequences, 7% to 10% of them singletons. Sequences were derived from whole blood, sampled in connection with sensitization to the hapten diphenylcyclopropenone (DPC). These receptors were taken from a woman aged 40-49 years with alopecia areata. Some clones in this sample may be carry-over from other donors' samples.

The sample holds a few counts of this clonotype. The gene calls are TRBV14 and TRBJ1-5; 12 bases are a match to TRBD1. Germline V gene data show CDR1 as SGHDN and CDR2 as FVKESK. Unmatched junction bases numbered 4, after V lost 1 base and J lost 6 bases. This CDR3 has 16 amino acids. CDR3 nucleotides: TGTGCCAGCAGCCAAGCCGGGACAGGGGGCGGTCAGCCCCAGCATTTT. It codes for CASSQAGTGGGQPQHF.

This clonotype has just a few counts. The rearrangement joins TRBV5-1 to TRBJ1-2, with D possibly being TRBD1 (5 bases). The CDR3 extends over 14 amino acids. V dropped 0 bases and J dropped 8 bases, with 14 bases sitting between them. Germline V gene sequence: CDR1 SGHRS, CDR2 YFSETQ. CDR3 in amino acids: CASSLARETVGYTF. The CDR3 DNA reads TGCGCCAGCAGCTTGGCCCGAGAGACAGTCGGCTACACCTTC.

This clonotype has just a few counts. The chain is built from TRBV5-6 and TRBJ1-5, with D maybe TRBD1 (5 bases). V lost 3 bases to trimming and J lost 5 bases, with 12 bases between them. The CDR3 is 14 residues long. From germline, CDR1 is SGHDT and CDR2 YYEEEE. CDR3 bases: TGTGCCAGCAGCTCGTCCACAGGTTATCAGCCCCAGCATTTT. Protein: CASSSSTGYQPQHF.

This clonotype was detected only a few times. The rearrangement joins TRBV6-4 to TRBJ1-2, with TRBD1 matching 9 bases. The CDR3 is 14 residues long. Germline CDR1 and CDR2: MRHNA and SNTAGT. V lost 4 bases to trimming and J lost 9 bases; unmatched junction nucleotides: 9. CDR3 protein: CASSATLGQGSYTF. The CDR3, as DNA: TGTGCCAGCAGTGCCACCCTTGGACAGGGGAGCTACACCTTC.

This clonotype was counted between two and nine times. This rearrangement joins TRBV9 to TRBJ2-5; 16 bases are a match to TRBD2. This CDR3 region has 17 residues. In germline, CDR1 is SGDLS, CDR2 YYNGEE. V shed 3 bases, J shed 1 base, and the junction held 3 bases outside the gene matches. The CDR3 bases are TGTGCCAGCAGCGGAGGGACTAGCGGGAGGGCCCAAGAGACCCAGTACTTC. Translated: CASSGGTSGRAQETQYF.

A few counts support this clonotype. The V and J genes are TRBV10-3 and TRBJ1-4, with no clear D. CDR3 length: 14 amino acids. Germline assignment: CDR1 ENHRY and CDR2 SYGVKD. V lost 3 bases and J 3 bases, leaving 8 bases between the germline ends. CDR3 nucleotides: TGTGCCATCAGTGATCGCGCCGCTAATGAAAAACTGTTTTTT. This sequence encodes CAISDRAANEKLFF.

V usage is TRBV4-3 and J usage is TRBJ1-4, with D unclear. The CDR3 sequence is 15 residues long. Trimming removed 1 base from V and 2 bases from J, with 8 bases in between. CDR1 is LGHNA and CDR2 is YSLEER in the germline V gene. DNA of the CDR3: TGCGCCAGCAGCCAAGTGAGGGCTACTAATGAAAAACTGTTTTTT. Its translation is CASSQVRATNEKLFF.

The sample holds a few counts of this clonotype. V gene TRBV20-1 combines with J gene TRBJ2-3, with 8 nucleotides matching TRBD2. CDR1 and CDR2 from the germline V gene are DFQATT and SNEGSKA (reference sequence). J lost 0 bases, V lost 6 bases, and 11 bases had no gene match. CDR3 size: 16 residues. CDR3 sequence reads: CSANKIAGSSTDTQYF. The DNA of the CDR3 is TGCAGTGCAAACAAAATAGCGGGATCCAGCACAGATACGCAGTATTTT.

This clonotype appeared a few times. The chain employs TRBV7-9 and TRBJ2-5; 13 bases are a match to TRBD2. Looked up from germline, CDR1 is SEHNR and CDR2 is FQNEAQ (reference sequence). Losses at the gene ends were 5 bases for V and 5 bases for J; bases not matched to a gene: 11. CDR3 length: 17 amino acids. CDR3 coding DNA: TGTGCCAGCAGCCCCGGGACTAGCGGGATCGGTGGGGAGACCCAGTACTTC. Its protein product is CASSPGTSGIGGETQYF.

This clonotype was detected only a few times. J is TRBJ1-5 and V is TRBV6-2 or TRBV6-3, with TRBD1 identical over 8 bases. This CDR3 is built from 18 residues. The junction had 13 bases not matched to a gene; V was cut back by 6 bases and J by 0 bases. Germline V gives CDR1 MNHEY, CDR2 SVGEGT. The CDR3 spells CASSPGQGRSYSNQPQHF. The CDR3 nucleotides are TGTGCCAGCAGCCCCGGACAGGGTCGGAGTTATAGCAATCAGCCCCAGCATTTT.

The rearrangement uses TRBV30 and TRBJ1-3; D might be TRBD1 (5 bases). Germline assignment: CDR1 GTSNPN and CDR2 SVGIG (reference sequence). The CDR3 is 14 residues long. Trimming took 2 bases from V and 0 from J, leaving 8 bases between them. CDR3: CAWSRDYSGNTIYF. The DNA of the CDR3 is TGTGCCTGGAGTCGGGACTACTCTGGAAACACCATATATTTT.

This sequence joins TRBV7-2 and TRBJ1-4, with D unclear. This CDR3 contains 15 residues. V dropped 1 base and J dropped 5 bases, with 11 bases sitting between them. Looked up from germline, CDR1 is SGHTA and CDR2 is FQGNSA. The CDR3: CASSLGLAPNEKLFF. Written as DNA, the CDR3 is TGTGCCAGCAGCTTAGGACTCGCTCCGAATGAAAAACTGTTTTTT.

V is TRBV20-1 and J is TRBJ2-1; D is possibly TRBD2 (5 bases). The CDR3 covers 15 residues. Trimming cost V 3 bases and J 0 bases, with 12 bases left between them. CDR1 and CDR2 (germline): DFQATT, SNEGSKA (reference sequence). The CDR3 is CSASSGPSSYNEQFF. CDR3 in DNA: TGCAGTGCTAGCAGCGGTCCAAGCTCCTACAATGAGCAGTTCTTC.

This clonotype showed up just a few times. The chain recombines TRBV12-3 or TRBV12-4 with TRBJ1-5; no clear D gene. Trimming removed 2 bases from V and 3 bases from J, with 5 bases in between. The CDR3 is made up of 13 amino acids. CDR3 nucleotides: TGTGCCAGCAGTTTATTTCCCAATCAGCCCCAGCATTTT. Translating it yields CASSLFPNQPQHF.

This clonotype was recorded a few times. The chain employs TRBV5-4 and TRBJ2-7; D call uncertain. Between the trimmed V and J ends, which lost 5 bases and 5 bases, there was a span of 17 bases. The CDR3 length is 14 residues. Germline-derived CDR1 and CDR2 are SGHNT and YYREEE (reference sequence). The CDR3 reads CASRVPGSGNEQYF. CDR3 DNA: TGTGCCAGCAGGGTGCCCGGGTCCGGCAACGAGCAGTACTTC.

This clonotype was detected ten times or more. Sequence at one end of the junction differs from germline and may be a read error. The chain joins TRBV20-1 to TRBJ2-3; D unclear. Germline V lookup: CDR1 DFQATT, CDR2 SNEGSKA (reference sequence). The CDR3 runs 16 residues. The CDR3 DNA follows: TGCAGTGCTGGAGACGTCCGGACGGTTAGCACAGATACGCAGTATTTT. Protein sequence: CSAGDVRTVSTDTQYF.

This clonotype was seen at least ten times. J is TRBJ1-5 and V is TRBV4-1; D is ambiguous. The V end lost 2 bases, the J end lost 2 bases, and 7 bases lay between the germline ends. Germline loops: CDR1 MGHRA, CDR2 YSYEKL. The CDR3 runs to 14 residues. The CDR3 is CASSQNVGNQPQHF. The CDR3, as DNA: TGCGCCAGCAGCCAAAATGTCGGCAATCAGCCCCAGCATTTT.